The 3 T cell receptor beta chains in this list originate from one sample, sequenced in a study of CD8+CD57+ T cells in acquired aplastic anemia. CDR3 and TCR beta VDJ profiling relied on a genomic DNA template. TCRdb processed the reads anew with MiXCR; each CDR3 protein has one entry. The sample lists roughly 250,000 distinct CDR3 sequences, 65% to 90% seen once, with 40% to 50% in the top ten. Patients selected for sequencing had displayed CD8+CD57+ cell expansion by flow cytometry. The sample comprised sorted CD4+, CD8+, or CD8+CD57+ T cells (not recorded which) from PBMCs. The receptors derive from a human donor with aplastic anemia.

Comments on this clonotype: This CDR3 is missing its conserved last phenylalanine or tryptophan, likely due to a read error. The DNA is omitted, as the CDR3 cannot be located on it reliably, and the CDR3 follows TCRdb's listing. The CDR3 is CASSEEGANTSPL. The V gene is TRBV9, the J gene TRBJ2-3; the table names TRBD1, a call not compared with the DNA. With termini counted, the CDR3 has 13 amino acids. Germline V gene sequence: CDR1 SGDLS, CDR2 YYNGEE.

The chain has TRBV7-8 and TRBJ2-1; 8 positions match TRBD2. V dropped 2 bases and J dropped 8; count of bases not matched to a gene: 8. The germline V gene encodes CDR1 SGHVS and CDR2 FQNEAQ. CDR3 size: 15 residues. CDR3 region: CASSLTQRGTDEQFF. CDR3 bases: TGTGCCAGCAGCTTAACCCAGCGGGGGACGGATGAGCAGTTCTTC.

Comment on this clonotype: The CDR3 does not end in the conserved phenylalanine or tryptophan, so this is likely a read error. CDR3 amino acids: CASSLALTPDTQAFL. The CDR3 region has the DNA TGTGCCAGCAGCTTAGCGCTGACACCCGACACGCAAGCTTTCCTT. This rearrangement joins TRBV7-2 to TRBJ1-1, with D unresolved. V lost 0 bases and J 9 bases, leaving 17 bases between the germline ends. The CDR3 consists of 15 residues. From germline, CDR1 is SGHTA and CDR2 FQGNSA.